The present TCR beta chain was sequenced within a study of blood T cell repertoires in COVID-19. Study at large: Samples representing acute and convalescent COVID-19 were sourced from the United States, Italy and Spain.

CDR1 and CDR2 from the germline V gene are LNHDA and SQIVND (reference sequence). The CDR3 runs to 16 residues. V shed 6 bases, J shed 10 bases, and the junction held 18 bases outside the gene matches. Across 24 US areas, participants ranged in age from roughly 18 to 89 years. Cohort allocation depended upon clinical history that participants reported. Donors in Cohort 3 who had recovered were those with two negative PCRs, healthcare professional clearance, or resolution of their symptoms. Clones were sequenced by immunoSEQ multiplex PCR, and TCRdb holds only the in-frame ones, with some missing. The repertoire holds roughly 250,000 clones, with about 88% as singletons.

Sequences were obtained from PBMCs or T cells enriched from blood (not recorded which). This chain connects TRBV19 to TRBJ1-5; 7 nucleotides align to TRBD1. The origin of this receptor is a woman between 45 and 65 years old who had recovered from COVID-19. CDR3 sequence reads: CASSANPGQVIDPQHF. The CDR3 coding sequence is TGTGCCAGTAGCGCAAACCCCGGACAGGTGATTGATCCCCAGCATTTT.